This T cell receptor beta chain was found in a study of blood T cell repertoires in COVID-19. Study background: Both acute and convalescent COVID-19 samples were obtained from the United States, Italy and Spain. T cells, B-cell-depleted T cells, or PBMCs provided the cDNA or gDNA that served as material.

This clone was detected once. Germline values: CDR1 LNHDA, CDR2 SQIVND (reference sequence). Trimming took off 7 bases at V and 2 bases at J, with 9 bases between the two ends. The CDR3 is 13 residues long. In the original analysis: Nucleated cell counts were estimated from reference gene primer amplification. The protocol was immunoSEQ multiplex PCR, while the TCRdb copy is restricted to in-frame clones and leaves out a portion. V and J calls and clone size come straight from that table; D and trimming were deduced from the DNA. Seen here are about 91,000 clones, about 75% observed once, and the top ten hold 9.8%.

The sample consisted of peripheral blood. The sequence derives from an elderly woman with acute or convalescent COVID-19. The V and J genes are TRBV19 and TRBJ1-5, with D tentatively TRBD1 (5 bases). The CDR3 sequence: CASTGDGNQPQHF. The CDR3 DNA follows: TGTGCCAGTACGGGGGATGGCAATCAGCCCCAGCATTTT.